The rows below give T cell receptor beta chains drawn from one sample of a study of esophageal squamous cell carcinoma under preoperative chemotherapy. TCRdb reanalysed the PCR reads using MiXCR and keeps one entry per CDR3 protein. The sample holds over 25,000 distinct CDR3 sequences; around 49% are singletons and the top ten take around 23%. This specimen was collected from a patient given preoperative chemotherapy. The receptors here all came from a human donor with esophageal squamous cell carcinoma. The donor label of this sample is uncertain. The CDR3 runs from the conserved cysteine through the conserved F or W. D genes are given only for firm matches. Part of the rows lack a size; the others show once, few, many or a class for expanded clones.

v_gene,j_gene,abundance,d_gene,CDR3nt,CDR3aa
TRBV20-1,TRBJ2-1,.,TRBD1,TGCAGTGCTACCCGCCCCAAAAGACAGGGGGTGAATGAGCAGTTCTTC,CSATRPKRQGVNEQFF
TRBV7-2,TRBJ2-4,few,.,TGTGCGGGCCGCGGCGGTCGAGCCAAAGACACTCAGTACTTC,CAGRGGRAKDTQYF
TRBV10-3,TRBJ2-2,.,.,TGTGCCACCGCCCAGGAAGTGGGGACAGGGGAGCTGTTTTTT,CATAQEVGTGELFF
TRBV7-2,TRBJ2-3,medium-sized,.,TGTGCCAGCAGCCAACCTGGGGATACGCAGTATTTT,CASSQPGDTQYF
TRBV7-8,TRBJ2-3,.,.,TGTGCCAGCAGCTTAGTCGGGGGAGCCAAAAATATTCAGTATTTT,CASSLVGGAKNIQYF
TRBV11-3,TRBJ2-5,once,.,TGTGCCAGCAGCTCGGGAGCCGGGGGCGGGGACGAAGAGACCCAGTACTTC,CASSSGAGGGDEETQYF
TRBV12-3/TRBV12-4,TRBJ2-4,.,.,TGTGGCAGCAGTCAGGGGCGGCGAGCCAAAAACACTCAGTATTTC,CGSSQGRRAKNTQYF
TRBV7-2,TRBJ2-1,.,TRBD2,TGTGCCAGCAGCCCGGGGGGGCCACTCGAGCAGTTCTTC,CASSPGGPLEQFF
TRBV7-3,TRBJ2-1,.,TRBD1,TGTGCCAGCAGCTCGACAGGGGCGACCTACAATGAGCAGTTCTTC,CASSSTGATYNEQFF
TRBV11-3,TRBJ2-3,once,.,TGTGCCAGCAGCTCCGCGGGGCGCTCAGGCACAGATACGCAGTATTTC,CASSSAGRSGTDTQYF
TRBV10-3,TRBJ1-4,few,.,TGTGCCATCAAAGGAACAGTTAATGAAAAACTGTTTTTT,CAIKGTVNEKLFF
TRBV5-6,TRBJ2-7,few,.,TGTGCCAGCAGCTTTCTCGTGACTGGAATCTACGAGCAGTACTTC,CASSFLVTGIYEQYF
TRBV19,TRBJ2-5,few,TRBD1,TGTGCCAGTAGGGCCCTAAGGACAGGGGGTTACCAAGAGACCCAGTACTTC,CASRALRTGGYQETQYF
TRBV7-2,TRBJ2-5,.,TRBD2,TGTGCCAGCAGCTTCCCTAGCGGGGGCTCGGAAGAGCAGTACTTC,CASSFPSGGSEEQYF
TRBV14,TRBJ2-3,.,TRBD1,TGTGCCAGCAGCCCCTGGGGGACAGGAGACAAAAATACGCAGTACTTT,CASSPWGTGDKNTQYF
TRBV6-1,TRBJ2-4,.,TRBD2,TGTGCCAGCCGTCGCAAGCGGGGGGGAGCCGAAAACACTCAGTACTTC,CASRRKRGGAENTQYF
TRBV7-2,TRBJ2-7,.,.,TGTGCCAGCTCGCGCCGGGGAAGCACAGATACGCAGTACTTC,CASSRRGSTDTQYF
TRBV11-3,TRBJ2-7,medium-sized,.,TGTGCCAGCAGCTTACGGACAACCTACGAGCAGTACTTC,CASSLRTTYEQYF
TRBV7-9,TRBJ2-7,.,TRBD2,TGTGCCAGCAGCTTACCTAGCGGGGAAGCGTACTTC,CASSLPSGEAYF
TRBV12-3/TRBV12-4,TRBJ2-1,.,.,TGTGCCAGCAGGGAAGCAACACAAAACGAAGAGCAGTTCTTC,CASREATQNEEQFF
TRBV7-7,TRBJ2-1,few,.,TGTGCTAGCAGCTTAGGTGTTGCAGACTTAAATGAGCAGTTCTTC,CASSLGVADLNEQFF
TRBV7-9,TRBJ2-7,once,.,TGTGCCAGCAGCTGGAATATCTACGAGCAGTACTTC,CASSWNIYEQYF
TRBV6-1,TRBJ2-3,.,.,TGTGCCAGGGGGGTAGGGGCCCGGGGGCAAGATACCCAGTATTTC,CARGVGARGQDTQYF
TRBV6-1,TRBJ1-3,.,.,TGTGCCAGCAGGTCACAGATCTCTGGAAACACCATATATTTT,CASRSQISGNTIYF
TRBV19,TRBJ1-4,many,TRBD1,TGTGCCAGTAGGCCGAACAGGGGCTTTAATGAAAAACTGTTTTTT,CASRPNRGFNEKLFF
TRBV11-2,TRBJ2-1,.,.,TGTGCCAGCAGTATGACAGACGAGGGGAACAATGAGCAGTTCTTC,CASSMTDEGNNEQFF
TRBV11-3,TRBJ2-7,.,.,TGTGCCAGCAGCTTAGGCCCGCCGAAGGTTGGTTACGAGCAGTACTTC,CASSLGPPKVGYEQYF
TRBV7-7,TRBJ2-1,.,TRBD1,TGTGCCAGCAGCTTAGGGACAGGGGGCCACAATGAGCAGTTCTTC,CASSLGTGGHNEQFF
TRBV7-3,TRBJ2-6,few,TRBD1,TGTGCCAGCAGCTATACCGGGACAGGCTACTCTGGGGCCAACGTCCTGACTTTC,CASSYTGTGYSGANVLTF
TRBV12-3/TRBV12-4,TRBJ2-3,.,TRBD2,TGTGCCAGCAGTTTCGCCGGGACTAGCGCCACAGATACGCAGTATTTT,CASSFAGTSATDTQYF
TRBV7-2,TRBJ2-3,.,.,TGTGCCAGCAGCTTGGGGGCCGGGACCGTGAGAACAGATGCGCAGTATTTT,CASSLGAGTVRTDAQYF
TRBV7-2,TRBJ2-2,.,.,TGTGCCATCATGGACACGGCGAGCACCGGGGCGCAGTTTTTT,CAIMDTASTGAQFF
TRBV7-8,TRBJ2-5,.,.,TGTGCCAGCGCGGACAAGGGGGGGGGTGTCAAAGAGACGCAGTACTTC,CASADKGGGVKETQYF
TRBV7-8,TRBJ2-1,medium-sized,TRBD1,TGTGCCAGCAGCTTAGAGGGGGCGGGTAATGAGCAGTTCTTC,CASSLEGAGNEQFF
TRBV7-2,TRBJ2-3,.,.,TGTGCCAGCAGCTCCCCAAATGCAGATACGCAGTATTTT,CASSSPNADTQYF
TRBV7-3,TRBJ2-4,.,.,TGTGGCGTCACGCGGCTGGGAAGCAAAGACACGCAGTACTTC,CGVTRLGSKDTQYF
TRBV7-9,TRBJ2-7,.,.,TGTGCCAGCAGCGCGGGGCTGTGTGGCACAGACACGCAGTACTTC,CASSAGLCGTDTQYF
TRBV11-2,TRBJ2-5,many,TRBD2,TGTGCCAGCAGCTTAGGGTCTAGCGGGGGGGCATCACAAGAGACCCAGTACTTC,CASSLGSSGGASQETQYF
TRBV7-2,TRBJ2-5,few,TRBD2,TGTGCCCTCGCGGGAGAACCTTACAATGAGCAGTACTTC,CALAGEPYNEQYF
TRBV7-2,TRBJ2-2,once,.,TGTGCCAGCAGATTAGCGGTGTCGAACACAGATACGCAGTTTTTT,CASRLAVSNTDTQFF
TRBV6-8,TRBJ2-3,.,TRBD2,TGTGCCAGCACAGGGGCGGGGGGCGCCTACGAGCAGAATTTC,CASTGAGGAYEQNF
TRBV7-8,TRBJ2-3,.,.,TGTGCCAGGGGGTTGGGAGCCAAAAACACTCAGTATTTT,CARGLGAKNTQYF
TRBV7-2,TRBJ2-3,medium-sized,.,TGTGCCAGCAGCTTAGTCCCGGGGGGCGGAGGCACAGATACGCAGTATTTT,CASSLVPGGGGTDTQYF
TRBV11-3,TRBJ2-7,.,TRBD1,TGTGCCAGCAGCTTTTCGGGACAGGCCTACGAGCAGTACTTC,CASSFSGQAYEQYF
TRBV7-2,TRBJ2-3,.,.,TGTGCCAGCAGCGCTGTCGCGGTGGCCCCCGATAAGCTGTATTTT,CASSAVAVAPDKLYF
TRBV7-2,TRBJ2-1,many,.,TGTGCCAGCAGCTTAGAAGTCCGGTTCCCTAACTACGAGCAGTTCTTC,CASSLEVRFPNYEQFF
TRBV6-1,TRBJ2-1,.,TRBD1,TGTGCCAGCAGGGGACAGGGGGCCTTGAGCTCCTACAATGAGCAGTTCTTC,CASRGQGALSSYNEQFF
TRBV7-2,TRBJ2-5,many,.,TGTGCCAGCAGCTTAAGGTCGGGAGTAGAGACCCAGTACTTC,CASSLRSGVETQYF
TRBV7-8,TRBJ2-2,.,TRBD1,TGTGCCAGCAGCTTAGCGGTTTCCCCCTGCACAGGGGCGCAGTTTTTT,CASSLAVSPCTGAQFF